This T cell receptor beta chain was retrieved from a study of identical twins. A universal primer site was created by template switching, with the cDNA bearing unique molecular identifiers. In TCRdb, the 5' RACE reads were re-called with MiXCR into one record per CDR3 protein. The table lists around 510,000 distinct CDR3 sequences, roughly 13% of them singletons, with about 0.97% in the top ten. This clonotype was seen a few times. As yet, its antigen is unknown. General study findings and limits: Surplus twin overlap in beta out-of-frame sequences was less pronounced. Conclusions leaned on cross-sectional statistical analysis and did not track the same donors over time. Abundant beta clonotypes from cord blood bore fewer insertions; memory repertoires lacked this pattern.

Trimming cost V 0 bases and J 6 bases; bases outside gene matches: 3. The CDR3 runs 15 residues. Germline V CDR1 and CDR2: SEHNR, FQNEAQ (reference sequence). The data were also submitted as part of a second study, on yellow fever vaccine responses in identical twins.

The chain has TRBV7-9 and TRBJ2-1; 9 bases agree with TRBD2. Sequences were obtained from CD4+ T cells sorted from blood. The receptor was isolated from a woman aged 18-30 years in good health. The chain's CDR3 is CASSLASGRANEQFF. In nucleotides, the CDR3 is TGTGCCAGCAGCTTAGCTAGCGGGAGAGCCAATGAGCAGTTCTTC.